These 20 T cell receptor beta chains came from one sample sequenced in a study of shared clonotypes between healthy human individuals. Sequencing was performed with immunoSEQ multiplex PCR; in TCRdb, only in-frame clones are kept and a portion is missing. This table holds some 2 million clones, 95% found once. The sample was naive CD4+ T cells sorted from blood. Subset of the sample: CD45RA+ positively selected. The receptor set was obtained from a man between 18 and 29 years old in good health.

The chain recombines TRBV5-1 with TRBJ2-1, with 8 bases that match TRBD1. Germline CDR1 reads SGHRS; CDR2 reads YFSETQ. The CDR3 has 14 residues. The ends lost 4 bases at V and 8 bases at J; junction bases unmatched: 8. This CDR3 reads CASSPPAGGHEQFF. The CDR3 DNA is TGCGCCAGCAGCCCGCCGGCAGGGGGCCATGAGCAGTTCTTC.

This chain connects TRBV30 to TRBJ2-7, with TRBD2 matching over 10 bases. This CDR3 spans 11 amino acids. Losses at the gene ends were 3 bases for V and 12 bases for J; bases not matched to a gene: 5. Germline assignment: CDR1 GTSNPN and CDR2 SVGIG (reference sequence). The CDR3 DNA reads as TGTGCCTGGAGGGGACTAGCGAGATGGTACTTC. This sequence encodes CAWRGLARWYF.

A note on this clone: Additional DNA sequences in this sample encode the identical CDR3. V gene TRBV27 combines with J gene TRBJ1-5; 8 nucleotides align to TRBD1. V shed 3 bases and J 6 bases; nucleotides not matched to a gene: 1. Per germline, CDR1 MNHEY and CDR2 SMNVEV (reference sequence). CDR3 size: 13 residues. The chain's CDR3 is CASSFDRGQPQHF. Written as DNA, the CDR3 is TGTGCCAGCAGTTTCGACAGGGGTCAGCCCCAGCATTTT.

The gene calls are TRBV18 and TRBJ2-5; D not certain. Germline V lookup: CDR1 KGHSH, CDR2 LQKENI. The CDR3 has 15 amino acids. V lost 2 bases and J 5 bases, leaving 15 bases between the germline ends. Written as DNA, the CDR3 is TGTGCCAGCTCACCAGGAGACTCCTCGAGGGAGACCCAGTACTTC. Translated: CASSPGDSSRETQYF.

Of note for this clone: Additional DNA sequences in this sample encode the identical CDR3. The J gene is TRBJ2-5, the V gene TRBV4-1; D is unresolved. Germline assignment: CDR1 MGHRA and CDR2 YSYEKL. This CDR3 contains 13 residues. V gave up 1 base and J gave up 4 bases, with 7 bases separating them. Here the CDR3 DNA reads TGCGCCAGCAGCCAAGCTTACGGAGAGACCCAGTACTTC. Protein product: CASSQAYGETQYF.

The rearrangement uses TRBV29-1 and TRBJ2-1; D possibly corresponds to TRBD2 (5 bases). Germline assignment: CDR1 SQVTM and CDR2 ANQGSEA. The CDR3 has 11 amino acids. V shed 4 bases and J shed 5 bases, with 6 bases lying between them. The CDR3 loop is CSVAGDNEQFF. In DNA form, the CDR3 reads TGCAGCGTTGCCGGGGACAATGAGCAGTTCTTC.

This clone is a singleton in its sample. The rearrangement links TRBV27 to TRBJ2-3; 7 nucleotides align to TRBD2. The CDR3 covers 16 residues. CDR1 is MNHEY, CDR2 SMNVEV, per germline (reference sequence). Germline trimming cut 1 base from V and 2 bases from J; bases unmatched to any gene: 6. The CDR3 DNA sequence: TGTGCCAGCAGTTTATGGGGCGGGAGTAACACAGATACGCAGTATTTT. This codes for CASSLWGGSNTDTQYF.

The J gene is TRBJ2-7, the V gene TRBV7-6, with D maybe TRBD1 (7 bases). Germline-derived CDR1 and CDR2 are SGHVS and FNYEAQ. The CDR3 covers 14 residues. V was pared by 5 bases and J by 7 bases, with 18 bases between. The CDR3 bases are TGTGCCAGCAGCAGTTTCGACAGGGCGGGGGAGCAGTACTTC. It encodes CASSSFDRAGEQYF.

Here the CDR3 reads CASSATEIASYEQYF. For the CDR3, the DNA is TGTGCCAGCAGTGCTACAGAGATAGCTTCCTACGAGCAGTACTTC. The chain has TRBV6-1 and TRBJ2-7, with D unresolved. Trimming stripped 4 bases from V and 1 base from J, with 14 bases between. Germline V gene lookup returns CDR1 MNHNS and CDR2 SASEGT. The CDR3 has 15 residues.

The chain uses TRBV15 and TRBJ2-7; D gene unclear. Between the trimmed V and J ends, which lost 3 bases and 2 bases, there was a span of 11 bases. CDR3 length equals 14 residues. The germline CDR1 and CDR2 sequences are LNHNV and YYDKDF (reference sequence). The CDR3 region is CATSRTQNTYEQYF. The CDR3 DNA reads TGTGCCACCAGCAGGACCCAAAACACCTACGAGCAGTACTTC. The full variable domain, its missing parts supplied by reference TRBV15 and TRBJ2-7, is DAMVIQNPRYQVTQFGKPVTLSCSQTLNHNVMYWYQQKSSQAPKLLFHYYDKDFNNEADTPDNFQSRRPNTSFCFLDIRSPGLGDTAMYLCATSRTQNTYEQYFGPGTRLTVT.

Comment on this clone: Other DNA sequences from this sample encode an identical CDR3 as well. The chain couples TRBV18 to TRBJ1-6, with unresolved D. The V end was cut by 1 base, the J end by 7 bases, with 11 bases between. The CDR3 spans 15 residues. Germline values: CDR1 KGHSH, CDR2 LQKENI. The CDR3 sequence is CASSPLSGTNSPLHF. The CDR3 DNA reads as TGTGCCAGCTCACCACTCTCAGGCACGAATTCACCCCTCCACTTT.

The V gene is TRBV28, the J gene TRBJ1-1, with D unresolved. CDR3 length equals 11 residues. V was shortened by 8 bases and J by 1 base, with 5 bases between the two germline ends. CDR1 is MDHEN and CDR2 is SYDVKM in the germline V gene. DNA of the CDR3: TGTGCCAGCGTCCAGAACACTGAAGCTTTCTTT. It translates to CASVQNTEAFF.

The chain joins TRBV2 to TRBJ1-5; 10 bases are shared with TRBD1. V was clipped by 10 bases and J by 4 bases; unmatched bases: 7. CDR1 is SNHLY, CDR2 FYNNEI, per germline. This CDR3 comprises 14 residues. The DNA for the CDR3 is TGTGCCATTTCCCGGGACAGGGGTAATCAGCCCCAGCATTTT. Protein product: CAISRDRGNQPQHF.

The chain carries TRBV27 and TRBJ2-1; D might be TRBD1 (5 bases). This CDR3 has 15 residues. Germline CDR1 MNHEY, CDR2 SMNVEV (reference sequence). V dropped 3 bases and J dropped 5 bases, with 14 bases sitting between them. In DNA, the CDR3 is TGTGCCAGCAGTTTCGCCAGGGTGGTAGACAATGAGCAGTTCTTC. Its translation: CASSFARVVDNEQFF.

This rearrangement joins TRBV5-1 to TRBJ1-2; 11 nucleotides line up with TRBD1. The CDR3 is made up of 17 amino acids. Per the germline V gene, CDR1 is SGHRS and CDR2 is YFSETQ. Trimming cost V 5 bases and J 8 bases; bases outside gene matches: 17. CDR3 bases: TGCGCCAGCAGTTCAGGACAGGGGGCCGATTTCATGGACGGCTACACCTTC. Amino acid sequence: CASSSGQGADFMDGYTF.

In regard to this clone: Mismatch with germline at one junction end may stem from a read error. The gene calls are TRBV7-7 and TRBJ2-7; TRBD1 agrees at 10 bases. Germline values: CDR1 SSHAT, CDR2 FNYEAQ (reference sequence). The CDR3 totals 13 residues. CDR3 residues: CASSRDRGTEQYF. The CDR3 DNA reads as TGTGCTAGCAGCCGGGACAGGGGCACAGAGCAGTACTTC. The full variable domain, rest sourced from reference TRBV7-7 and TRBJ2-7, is GAGVSQSPRYKVTKRGQDVTLRCDPISSHATLYWYQQALGQGPEFLTYFNYEAQPDKSGLPSDRFSAERPEGSISTLTIQRTEQRDSAMYRCASSRDRGTEQYFGPGTRLTVT.

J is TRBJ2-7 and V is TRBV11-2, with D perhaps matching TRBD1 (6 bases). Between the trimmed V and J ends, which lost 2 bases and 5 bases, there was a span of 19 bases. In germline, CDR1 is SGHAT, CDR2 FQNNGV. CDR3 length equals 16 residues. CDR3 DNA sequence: TGTGCCAGCAGCTTACTCAAAGGTACAGGGATCCACGAGCAGTACTTC. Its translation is CASSLLKGTGIHEQYF.

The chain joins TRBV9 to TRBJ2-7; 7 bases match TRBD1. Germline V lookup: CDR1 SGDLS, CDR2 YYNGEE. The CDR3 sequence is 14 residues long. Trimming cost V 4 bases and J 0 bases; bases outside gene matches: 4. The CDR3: CASSFRDSSYEQYF. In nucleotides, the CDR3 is TGTGCCAGCAGCTTCCGGGACAGCTCCTACGAGCAGTACTTC. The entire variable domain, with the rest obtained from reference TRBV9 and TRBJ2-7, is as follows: DSGVTQTPKHLITATGQRVTLRCSPRSGDLSVYWYQQSLDQGLQFLIQYYNGEERAKGNILERFSAQQFPDLHSELNLSSLELGDSALYFCASSFRDSSYEQYFGPGTRLTVT.

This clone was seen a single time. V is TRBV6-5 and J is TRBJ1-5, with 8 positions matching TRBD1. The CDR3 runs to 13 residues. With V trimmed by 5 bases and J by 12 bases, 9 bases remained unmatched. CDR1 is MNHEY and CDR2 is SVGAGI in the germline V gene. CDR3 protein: CASSTPGTGDQHF. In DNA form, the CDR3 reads TGTGCCAGCAGTACCCCCGGGACAGGAGACCAGCATTTT.

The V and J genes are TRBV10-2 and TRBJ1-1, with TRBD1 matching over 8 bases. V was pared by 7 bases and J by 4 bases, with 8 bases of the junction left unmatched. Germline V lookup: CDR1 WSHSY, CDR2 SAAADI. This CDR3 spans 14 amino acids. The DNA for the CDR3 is TGCGCCAGCATTCTCAGGGGGCCTGGCACTGAAGCTTTCTTT. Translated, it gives CASILRGPGTEAFF.